The clone carrying this T cell receptor beta chain was picked up a small number of times. This record belongs to a study of blood T cell repertoires in COVID-19. Authors' data handling: Estimated nucleated cell counts came from reference gene primer amplification. The protocol was immunoSEQ multiplex PCR, while the TCRdb copy is restricted to in-frame clones and leaves out a portion. V, J and clone size are those of that table, while D and trimming were read from the DNA. This sample has over 250,000 clones, with around 90% found just once. The CDR3 runs to 17 residues. Germline CDR1 SGHNT, CDR2 YENEEA. V gave up 8 bases and J gave up 5 bases, with 28 bases separating them.

The sample taken for sequencing was peripheral blood. The receptor was isolated from a man over 45 with acute or convalescent COVID-19. The chain employs TRBV11-3 and TRBJ2-7; maybe TRBD1 (7 bases). The CDR3: CASPWGDIGQGENEQYF. The CDR3 coding sequence is TGTGCCAGCCCCTGGGGGGATATTGGCCAGGGGGAAAACGAGCAGTACTTC.